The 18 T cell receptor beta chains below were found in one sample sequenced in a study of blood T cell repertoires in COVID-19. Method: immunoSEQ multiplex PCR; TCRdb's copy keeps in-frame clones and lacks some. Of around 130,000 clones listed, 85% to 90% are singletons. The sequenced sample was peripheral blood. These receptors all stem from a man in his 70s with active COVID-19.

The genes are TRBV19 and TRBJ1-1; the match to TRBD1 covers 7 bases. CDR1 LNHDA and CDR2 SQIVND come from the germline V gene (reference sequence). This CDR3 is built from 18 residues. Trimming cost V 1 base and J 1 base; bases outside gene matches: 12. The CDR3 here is CASSIAPQQGLRNTEAFF. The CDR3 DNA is TGTGCCAGTAGTATAGCCCCTCAACAGGGGCTGAGGAACACTGAAGCTTTCTTT.

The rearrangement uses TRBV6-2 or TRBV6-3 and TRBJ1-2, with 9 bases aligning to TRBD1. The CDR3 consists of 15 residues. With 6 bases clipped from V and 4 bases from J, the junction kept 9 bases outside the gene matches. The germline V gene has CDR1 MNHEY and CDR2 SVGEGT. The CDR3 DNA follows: TGTGCCAGCAGGCCTCCGGGACAGGGCTTCTATGGCTACACCTTC. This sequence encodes CASRPPGQGFYGYTF.

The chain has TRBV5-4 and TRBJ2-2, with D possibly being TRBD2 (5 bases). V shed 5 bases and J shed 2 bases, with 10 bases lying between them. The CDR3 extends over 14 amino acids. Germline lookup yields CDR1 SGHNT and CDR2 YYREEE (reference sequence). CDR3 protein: CASRKAVNTGELFF. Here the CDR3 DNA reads TGTGCCAGCAGGAAAGCGGTTAACACCGGGGAGCTGTTTTTT.

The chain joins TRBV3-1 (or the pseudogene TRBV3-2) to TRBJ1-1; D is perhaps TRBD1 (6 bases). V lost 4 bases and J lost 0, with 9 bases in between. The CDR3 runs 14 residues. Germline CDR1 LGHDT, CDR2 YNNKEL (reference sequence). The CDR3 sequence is CASSRQELNTEAFF. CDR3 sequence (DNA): TGTGCCAGCAGCCGACAGGAGCTGAACACTGAAGCTTTCTTT.

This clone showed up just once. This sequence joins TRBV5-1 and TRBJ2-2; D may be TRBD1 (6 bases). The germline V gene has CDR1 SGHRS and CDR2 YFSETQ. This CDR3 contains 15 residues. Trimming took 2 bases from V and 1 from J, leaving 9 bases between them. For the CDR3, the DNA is TGCGCCAGCAGCTTACTCAGGGGGAACACCGGGGAGCTGTTTTTT. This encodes CASSLLRGNTGELFF.

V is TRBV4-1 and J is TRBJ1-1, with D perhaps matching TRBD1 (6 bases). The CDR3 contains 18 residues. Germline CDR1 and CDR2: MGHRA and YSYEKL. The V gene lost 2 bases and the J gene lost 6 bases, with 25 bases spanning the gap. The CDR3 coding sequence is TGCGCCAGCAGCCAACGTCATGCCGGACAGCCGCCCCTCTCTGAAGCTTTCTTT. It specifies CASSQRHAGQPPLSEAFF.

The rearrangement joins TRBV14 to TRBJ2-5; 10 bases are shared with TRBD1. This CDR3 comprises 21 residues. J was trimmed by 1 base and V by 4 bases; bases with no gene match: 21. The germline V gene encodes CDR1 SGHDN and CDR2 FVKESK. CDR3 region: CASSRGQGGYSGPVPQETQYF. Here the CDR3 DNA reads TGTGCCAGCAGCCGCGGACAGGGGGGCTATAGCGGGCCCGTCCCCCAAGAGACCCAGTACTTC.

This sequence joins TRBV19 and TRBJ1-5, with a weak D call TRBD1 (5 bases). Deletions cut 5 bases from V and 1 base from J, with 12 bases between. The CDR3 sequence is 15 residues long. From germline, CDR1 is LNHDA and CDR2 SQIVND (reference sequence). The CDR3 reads CASSARGGSNQPQHF. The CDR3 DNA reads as TGTGCCAGTAGTGCTCGGGGGGGAAGCAATCAGCCCCAGCATTTT.

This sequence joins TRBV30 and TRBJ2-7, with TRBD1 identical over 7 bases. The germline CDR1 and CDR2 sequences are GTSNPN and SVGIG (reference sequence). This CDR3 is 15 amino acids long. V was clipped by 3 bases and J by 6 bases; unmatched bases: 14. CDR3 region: CAWSRWGQLRTEQYF. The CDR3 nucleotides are TGTGCCTGGAGCCGTTGGGGACAGCTCAGGACCGAGCAGTACTTC.

The CDR3 loop is CASSLEWGDEQFF. CDR3 nucleotide sequence: TGTGCCAGCAGCTTAGAGTGGGGCGATGAGCAGTTCTTC. This chain uses TRBV7-2 with TRBJ2-1; a possible D gene is TRBD1 (5 bases). The CDR3 length is 13 residues. Per the germline V gene, CDR1 is SGHTA and CDR2 is FQGNSA. Trimming shortened V by 1 base and J by 8 bases, and 9 bases separated the two germline ends.

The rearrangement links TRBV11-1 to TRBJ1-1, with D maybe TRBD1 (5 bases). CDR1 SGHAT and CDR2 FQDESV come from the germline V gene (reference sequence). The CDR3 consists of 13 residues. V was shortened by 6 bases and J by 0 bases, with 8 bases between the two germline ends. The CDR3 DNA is TGTGCCAGCAGAGGACACCTGAACACTGAAGCTTTCTTT. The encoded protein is CASRGHLNTEAFF.

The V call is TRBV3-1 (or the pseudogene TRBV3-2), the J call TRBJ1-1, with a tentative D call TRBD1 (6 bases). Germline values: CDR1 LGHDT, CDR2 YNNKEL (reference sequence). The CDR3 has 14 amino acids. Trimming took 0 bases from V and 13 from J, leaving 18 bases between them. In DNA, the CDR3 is TGTGCCAGCAGCCAAGAGGGCAGGGGCGGCGAGGGTTTCTTT. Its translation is CASSQEGRGGEGFF.

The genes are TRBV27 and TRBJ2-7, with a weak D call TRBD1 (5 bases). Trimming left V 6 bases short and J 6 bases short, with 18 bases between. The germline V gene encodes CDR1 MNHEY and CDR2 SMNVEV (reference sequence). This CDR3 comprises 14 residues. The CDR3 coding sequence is TGTGCCAGCAGAGGGGCAGGGCGAGTGGGCGAGCAGTACTTC. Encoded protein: CASRGAGRVGEQYF.

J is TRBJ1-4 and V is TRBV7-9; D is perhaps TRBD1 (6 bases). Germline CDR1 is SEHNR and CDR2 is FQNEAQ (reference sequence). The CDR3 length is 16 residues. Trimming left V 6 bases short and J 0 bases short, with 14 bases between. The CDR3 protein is CASSLTGRATNEKLFF. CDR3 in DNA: TGTGCCAGCAGTTTAACAGGGCGTGCAACTAATGAAAAACTGTTTTTT.

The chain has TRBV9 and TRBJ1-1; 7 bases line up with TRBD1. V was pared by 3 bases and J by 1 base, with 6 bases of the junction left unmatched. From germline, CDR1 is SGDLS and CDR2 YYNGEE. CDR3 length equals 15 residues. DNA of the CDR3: TGTGCCAGCAGCGCAAACAGGGGAAAGAACACTGAAGCTTTCTTT. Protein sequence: CASSANRGKNTEAFF.

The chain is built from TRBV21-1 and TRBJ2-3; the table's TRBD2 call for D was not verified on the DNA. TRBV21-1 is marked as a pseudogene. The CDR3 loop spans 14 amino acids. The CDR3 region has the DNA TGTGCCAGCAGTCTTACTAGCGGGGCGGGAACGCAGTATTTT. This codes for CASSLTSGAGTQYF.

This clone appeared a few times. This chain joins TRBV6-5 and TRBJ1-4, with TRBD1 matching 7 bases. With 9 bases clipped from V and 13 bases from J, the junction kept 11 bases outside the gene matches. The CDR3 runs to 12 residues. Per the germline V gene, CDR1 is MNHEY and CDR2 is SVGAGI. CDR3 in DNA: TGTGCCAGTACTACCGACAGGGCCCGACTGTTTTTT. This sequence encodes CASTTDRARLFF.

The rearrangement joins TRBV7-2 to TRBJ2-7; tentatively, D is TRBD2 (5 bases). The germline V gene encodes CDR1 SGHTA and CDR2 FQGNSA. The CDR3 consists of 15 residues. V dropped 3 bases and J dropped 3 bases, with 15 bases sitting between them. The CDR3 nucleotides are TGTGCCAGCAGCTTTGCTAGCTCCGTGAACTACGAGCAGTACTTC. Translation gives CASSFASSVNYEQYF. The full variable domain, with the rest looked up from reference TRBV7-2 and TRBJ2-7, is GAGVSQSPSNKVTEKGKDVELRCDPISGHTALYWYRQSLGQGLEFLIYFQGNSAPDKSGLPSDRFSAERTGGSVSTLTIQRTQQEDSAVYLCASSFASSVNYEQYFGPGTRLTVT.